This T cell receptor beta chain comes out of a study of shared clonotypes between healthy human individuals. Between the trimmed V and J ends, which lost 0 bases and 4 bases, there was a span of 15 bases. This CDR3 is built from 16 residues. Germline CDR1 and CDR2: ENHRY and SYGVKD. TCRdb's copy holds only in-frame clones and misses some; the assay was immunoSEQ multiplex PCR. Found here are around 1.1 million clones, 70% to 85% of them singletons; the top ten hold almost 0.9%. The genes are TRBV10-3 and TRBJ1-1; TRBD1 might be the D (6 bases). The origin of this receptor is a man between 18 and 29 years old in good health. Some clones in this sample may be carry-over from other donors' samples. Sequenced: memory CD4+ T cells from PBMCs. Subset of the sample: CD45RA-negative fraction. The CDR3: CAISESSGGGGTEAFF. CDR3 DNA sequence: TGTGCCATCAGTGAGTCGAGTGGAGGGGGTGGCACTGAAGCTTTCTTT.